This T cell receptor (beta chain) was captured by sequencing in a study of shared clonotypes between healthy human individuals. Across the study: Donor ages ranged 18 to 49 years: a couple of women, a few men. Findings of the study overall: Across subsets, estimated richness was generally greater for naive than for memory populations.

CDR1 and CDR2 (germline): SGHTA, FQGNSA. Trimming took off 3 bases at V and 4 bases at J, with 12 bases between the two ends. The CDR3 has 14 residues. Running of the assay took place at deep level. This table comes from immunoSEQ multiplex PCR, and its TCRdb copy is limited to in-frame clones, with some not included. The data contain some 1.5 million clones, approximately 98% of them singletons. Concerning this clone itself: Antigen specificity is unknown.

The receptor comes from a man aged 30 to 39 in good health. Sequenced material: naive CD4+ T cells sorted from blood. The subset denotes: CD45RA+ positively selected. The gene calls are TRBV7-2 and TRBJ2-5; D not certain. CDR3 sequence: CASSFQPPPETQYF. The DNA for the CDR3 is TGTGCCAGCAGCTTCCAGCCGCCCCCAGAGACCCAGTACTTC.